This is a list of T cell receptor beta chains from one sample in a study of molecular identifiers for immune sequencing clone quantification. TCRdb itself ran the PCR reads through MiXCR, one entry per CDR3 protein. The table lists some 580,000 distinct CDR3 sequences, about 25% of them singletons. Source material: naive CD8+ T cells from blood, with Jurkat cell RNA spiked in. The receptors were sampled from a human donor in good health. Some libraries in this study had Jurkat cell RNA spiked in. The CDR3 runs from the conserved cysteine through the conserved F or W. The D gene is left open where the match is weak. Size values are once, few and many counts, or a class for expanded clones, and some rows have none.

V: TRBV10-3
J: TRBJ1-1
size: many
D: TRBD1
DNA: TGTGCCATCAGGGAAGGGGGCTTGAACACTGAAGCTTTCTTT
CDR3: CAIREGGLNTEAFF

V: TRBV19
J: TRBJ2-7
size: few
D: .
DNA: TGTGCCAGTAGTATGATGGGGGCGGCTTTGGAAGAGCAGTACTTC
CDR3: CASSMMGAALEEQYF

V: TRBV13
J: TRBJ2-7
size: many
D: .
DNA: TGTGCCAGCAGCCCTGCCGACTCCTACGAGCAGTACTTC
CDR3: CASSPADSYEQYF

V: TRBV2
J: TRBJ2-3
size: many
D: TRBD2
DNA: TGTGCCAGCAGTCCCAGGGAGGGTGGGTTTGAAGATACGCAGTATTTT
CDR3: CASSPREGGFEDTQYF

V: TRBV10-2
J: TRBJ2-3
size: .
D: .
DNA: TGCGCCAGCAGTGTTAGGGGAACAGGTACGCAGTATTTT
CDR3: CASSVRGTGTQYF

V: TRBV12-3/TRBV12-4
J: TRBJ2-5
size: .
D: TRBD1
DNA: TGTGCCAGCAGGGCGGGACAGGACAGGAAAGAGACCCAGTACTTC
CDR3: CASRAGQDRKETQYF

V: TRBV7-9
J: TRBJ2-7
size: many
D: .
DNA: TGTGCCAGCAGCTTATCCCCGGGTCTATACGAGCAGTACTTC
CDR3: CASSLSPGLYEQYF

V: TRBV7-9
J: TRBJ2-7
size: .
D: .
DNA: TGTGCCAGCAGCTTTGTGCGTGGGACTGGCGACGAGCAGTACTTC
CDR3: CASSFVRGTGDEQYF

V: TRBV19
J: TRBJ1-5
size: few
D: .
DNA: TGTGCCACCGATTCAGCGTATAGCAATCAGCCCCAGCATTTT
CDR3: CATDSAYSNQPQHF

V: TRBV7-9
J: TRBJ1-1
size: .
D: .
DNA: TGTGCCAGCAGTTCCTCGGGGATAAACACTGAAGCTTTCTTT
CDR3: CASSSSGINTEAFF

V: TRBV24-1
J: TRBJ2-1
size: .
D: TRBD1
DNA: TGTGCCACCAGTGATCTTACGACAGGGTATGAGCAGTTCTTC
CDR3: CATSDLTTGYEQFF

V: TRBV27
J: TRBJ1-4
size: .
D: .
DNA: TGTGCCAGCAGAATAGGGGTTGGAGTGGCTGAAAAACTGTTTTTT
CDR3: CASRIGVGVAEKLFF

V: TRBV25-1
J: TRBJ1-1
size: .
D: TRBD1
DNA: TGTGCCAGCAACCAACCCGGGACAGGGTTTTTTTTGCTTTTTCCCGAAGCTTTCTTT
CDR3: CASNQPGTGFFLLFPEAFF

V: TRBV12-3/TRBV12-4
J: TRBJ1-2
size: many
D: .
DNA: TGTGCCAGCAGTTTAACCACAGGAATTTTTAACTATGGCTACACCTTC
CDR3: CASSLTTGIFNYGYTF

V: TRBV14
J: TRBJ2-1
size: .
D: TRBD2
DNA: TGTGCCAGCAGCAAGGGACTAGCTTCCTACAATGAGCAGTTCTTC
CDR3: CASSKGLASYNEQFF

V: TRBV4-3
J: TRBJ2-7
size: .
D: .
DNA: TGCGCCAGCAGCCAAGACCCCTACGGAATCTCCTACGAGCAGTACTTC
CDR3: CASSQDPYGISYEQYF

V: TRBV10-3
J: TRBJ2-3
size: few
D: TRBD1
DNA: TGTGCCATCAGTGACTTCGACAGGGGGTATGGAGATACGCAGTATTTT
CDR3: CAISDFDRGYGDTQYF

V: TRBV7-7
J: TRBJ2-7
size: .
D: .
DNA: TGTGCCAGCAGCTTAGGTGCGACCTACGAGCCGTCCTTC
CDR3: CASSLGATYEPSF

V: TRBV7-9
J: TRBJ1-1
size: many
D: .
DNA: TGTGCCAGCAGCAGGGGGACGAACACTGAAGCTTTCTTT
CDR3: CASSRGTNTEAFF

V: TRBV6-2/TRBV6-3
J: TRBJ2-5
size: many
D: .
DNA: TGTGCCAGCAGTTATGTCGGAGAGACCCAGTACTTC
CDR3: CASSYVGETQYF

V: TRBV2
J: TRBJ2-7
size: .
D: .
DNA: TGTGCCCGCAGTGACCCAGGGCGAGTCGAGCAGTACTTC
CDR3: CARSDPGRVEQYF

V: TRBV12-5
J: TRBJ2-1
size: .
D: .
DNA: TGTGCTAGTGGTCCCTCAGGGGACAATGAGCAGTTCTTC
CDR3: CASGPSGDNEQFF

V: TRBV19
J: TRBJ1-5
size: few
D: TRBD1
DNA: TGTGCCGGAGGACAGGGGAAGCAGCCCCAGCATTTT
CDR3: CAGGQGKQPQHF

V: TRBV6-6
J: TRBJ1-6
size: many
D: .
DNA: TGTGCCAGCAGTTACGGGAATTCACCCCTCCACTTT
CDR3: CASSYGNSPLHF

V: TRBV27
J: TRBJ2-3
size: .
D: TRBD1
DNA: TGTGCCAGCAGCCCTGCACCGGGACAGGCCTACACAGATACGCAGTATTTT
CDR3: CASSPAPGQAYTDTQYF